The TCR beta chain described here comes from a study of cytomegalovirus exposure and HLA in healthy donors. Study-level background: HLA-typed donors were the source of approximately 80 million unique TCRs held in an early data release. In terms of ancestry, the Caucasian-associated cluster contained around 79% of the 398 genotyped donors.

Remarks on this clone: The antigen remains undetermined.

Study-level findings and limits: For most TCR beta V segments, an earlier analysis put the productive rate at about 87% or about 30% of the time. Links to common viral pathogens appeared, in a later analysis, for several of the most significant clusters.

Germline V gene sequence: CDR1 KGHSH, CDR2 LQKENI. V dropped 2 bases and J dropped 5 bases, with 6 bases sitting between them. The CDR3 runs to 12 residues. Researchers ran the PCR with 60 Vbeta and 13 Jbeta primers. Libraries were prepared by immunoSEQ multiplex PCR; TCRdb keeps only in-frame clonotypes and omits some of them. The sample carries approximately 110,000 clones, around two thirds recorded once. Sequencing used PBMCs. The chain recombines TRBV18 with TRBJ2-5; D gene uncertain. The sequence came from a man aged 30-40 years in good health and CMV-seropositive. In DNA, the CDR3 is TGTGCCAGCTCACCAGCTAGGGAGACCCAGTACTTC. Amino acid sequence: CASSPARETQYF. Drawing the rest from reference TRBV18 and TRBJ2-5, the complete variable domain is NAGVMQNPRHLVRRRGQEARLRCSPMKGHSHVYWYRQLPEEGLKFMVYLQKENIIDESGMPKERFSAEFPKEGPSILRIQQVVRGDSAAYFCASSPARETQYFGPGTRLLVL.